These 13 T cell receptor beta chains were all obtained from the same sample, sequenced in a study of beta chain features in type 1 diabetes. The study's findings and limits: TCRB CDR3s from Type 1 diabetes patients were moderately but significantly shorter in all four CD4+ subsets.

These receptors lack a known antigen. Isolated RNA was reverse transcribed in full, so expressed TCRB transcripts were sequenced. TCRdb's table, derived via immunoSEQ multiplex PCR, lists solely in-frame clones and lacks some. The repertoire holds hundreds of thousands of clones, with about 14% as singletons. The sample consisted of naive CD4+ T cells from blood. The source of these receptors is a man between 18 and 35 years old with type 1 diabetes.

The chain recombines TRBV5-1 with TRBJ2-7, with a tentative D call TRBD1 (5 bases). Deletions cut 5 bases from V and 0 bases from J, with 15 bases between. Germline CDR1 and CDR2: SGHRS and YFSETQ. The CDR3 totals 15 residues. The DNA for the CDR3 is TGCGCCAGCAGAAGGACAAATCTTGTCTCCTACGAGCAGTACTTC. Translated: CASRRTNLVSYEQYF. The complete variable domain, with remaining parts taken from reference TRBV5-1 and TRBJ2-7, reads KAGVTQTPRYLIKTRGQQVTLSCSPISGHRSVSWYQQTPGQGLQFLFEYFSETQRNKGNFPGRFSGRQFSNSRSEMNVSTLELGDSALYLCASRRTNLVSYEQYFGPGTRLTVT.

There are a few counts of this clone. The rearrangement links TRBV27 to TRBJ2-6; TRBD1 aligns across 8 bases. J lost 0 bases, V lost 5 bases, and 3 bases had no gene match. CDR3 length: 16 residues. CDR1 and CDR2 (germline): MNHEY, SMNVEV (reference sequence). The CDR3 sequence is CASSGQGLSGANVLTF. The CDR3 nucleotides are TGTGCCAGCAGTGGACAGGGTCTCTCTGGGGCCAACGTCCTGACTTTC.

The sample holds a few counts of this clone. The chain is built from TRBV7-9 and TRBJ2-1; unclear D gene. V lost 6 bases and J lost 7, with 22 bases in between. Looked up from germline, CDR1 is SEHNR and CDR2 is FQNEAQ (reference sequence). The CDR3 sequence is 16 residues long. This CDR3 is CASRLPVPESKNEQFF. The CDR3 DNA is TGTGCCAGCAGGCTCCCGGTACCGGAGTCGAAGAATGAGCAGTTCTTC.

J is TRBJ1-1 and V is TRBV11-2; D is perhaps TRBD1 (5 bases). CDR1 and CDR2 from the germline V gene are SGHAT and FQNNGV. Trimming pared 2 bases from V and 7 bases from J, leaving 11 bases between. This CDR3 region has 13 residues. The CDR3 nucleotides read TGTGCCAGCAGCTTATCCCAGGGCGTTGAAGCTTTCTTT. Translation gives CASSLSQGVEAFF. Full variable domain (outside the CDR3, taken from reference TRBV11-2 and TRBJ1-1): EAGVAQSPRYKIIEKRQSVAFWCNPISGHATLYWYQQILGQGPKLLIQFQNNGVVDDSQLPKDRFSAERLKGVDSTLKIQPAKLEDSAVYLCASSLSQGVEAFFGQGTRLTVV.

The CDR3 spells CASSGIAGGNQPQHF. In DNA form, the CDR3 reads TGTGCCAGCAGTGGAATCGCAGGGGGCAATCAGCCCCAGCATTTT. V gene TRBV2 combines with J gene TRBJ1-5; D possibly corresponds to TRBD1 (6 bases). Trimming pared 4 bases from V and 2 bases from J, leaving 12 bases between. Germline assignment: CDR1 SNHLY and CDR2 FYNNEI. The CDR3 has 15 residues.

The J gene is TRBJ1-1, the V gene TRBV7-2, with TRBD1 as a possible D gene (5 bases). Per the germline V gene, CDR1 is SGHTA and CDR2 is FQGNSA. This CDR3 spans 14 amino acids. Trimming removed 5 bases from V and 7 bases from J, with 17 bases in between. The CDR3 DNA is TGTGCCAGCAGCCCCGGGACGGTACATGGTGAAGCTTTCTTT. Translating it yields CASSPGTVHGEAFF.

The CDR3 reads CASSRVTRTATDSPLHF. DNA for the CDR3: TGTGCCAGCAGCCGCGTCACCCGGACAGCGACCGATTCACCCCTCCACTTT. V and J are TRBV14 and TRBJ1-6; a weak D match, TRBD1 (6 bases). CDR1 SGHDN and CDR2 FVKESK come from the germline V gene. This CDR3 is built from 17 residues. V gave up 4 bases and J gave up 8 bases, with 21 bases separating them.

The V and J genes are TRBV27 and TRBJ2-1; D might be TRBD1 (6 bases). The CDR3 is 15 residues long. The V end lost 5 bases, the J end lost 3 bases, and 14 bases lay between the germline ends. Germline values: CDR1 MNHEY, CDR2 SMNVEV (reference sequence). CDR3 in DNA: TGTGCCAGCAGTCCCGGGACAACGAGCTACAATGAGCAGTTCTTC. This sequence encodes CASSPGTTSYNEQFF.

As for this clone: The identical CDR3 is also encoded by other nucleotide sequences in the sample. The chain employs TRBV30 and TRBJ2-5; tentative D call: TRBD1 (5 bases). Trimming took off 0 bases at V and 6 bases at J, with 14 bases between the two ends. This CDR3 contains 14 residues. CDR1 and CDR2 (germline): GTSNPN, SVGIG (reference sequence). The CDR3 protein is CAWSVGQGRKTQYF. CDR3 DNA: TGTGCCTGGAGTGTAGGTCAGGGAAGAAAGACCCAGTACTTC.

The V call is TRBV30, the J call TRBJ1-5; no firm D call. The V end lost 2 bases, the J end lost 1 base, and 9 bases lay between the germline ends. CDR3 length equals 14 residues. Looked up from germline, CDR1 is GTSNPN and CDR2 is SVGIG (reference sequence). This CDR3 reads CAWSKFMSNQPQHF. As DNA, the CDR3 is TGTGCCTGGAGTAAGTTTATGAGCAATCAGCCCCAGCATTTT.

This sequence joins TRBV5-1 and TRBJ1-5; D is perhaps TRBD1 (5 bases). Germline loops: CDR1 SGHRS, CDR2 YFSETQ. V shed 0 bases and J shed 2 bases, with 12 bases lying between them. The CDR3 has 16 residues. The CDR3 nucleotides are TGCGCCAGCAGCTTGGGAACACAAGGGGGCAATCAGCCCCAGCATTTT. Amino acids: CASSLGTQGGNQPQHF.

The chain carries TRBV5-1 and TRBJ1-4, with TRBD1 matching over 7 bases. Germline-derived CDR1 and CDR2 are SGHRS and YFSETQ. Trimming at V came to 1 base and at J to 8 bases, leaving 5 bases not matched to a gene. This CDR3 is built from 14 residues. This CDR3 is CASSLRQGGEKLFF. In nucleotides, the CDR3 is TGCGCCAGCAGCTTGAGACAGGGAGGGGAAAAACTGTTTTTT. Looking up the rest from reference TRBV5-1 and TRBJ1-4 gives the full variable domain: KAGVTQTPRYLIKTRGQQVTLSCSPISGHRSVSWYQQTPGQGLQFLFEYFSETQRNKGNFPGRFSGRQFSNSRSEMNVSTLELGDSALYLCASSLRQGGEKLFFGSGTQLSVL.

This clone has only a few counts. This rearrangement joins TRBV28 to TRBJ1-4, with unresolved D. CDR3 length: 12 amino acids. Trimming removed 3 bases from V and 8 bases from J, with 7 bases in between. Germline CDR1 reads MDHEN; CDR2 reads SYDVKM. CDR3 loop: CASSFSPEKLFF. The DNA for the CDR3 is TGTGCCAGCAGTTTTTCCCCCGAAAAACTGTTTTTT.